What follows are 17 T cell receptor beta chains derived from one specimen sequenced in a study of T cell responses to AZD1222 COVID-19 vaccine. Profiled with immunoSEQ multiplex PCR; TCRdb holds only in-frame clones, not every one. This sample carries about 110,000 clones, 91% of them seen once, and the ten largest clones take roughly 7%. The material was peripheral blood, obtained on day 0 of AZD1222 vaccination. These receptors originate from an adult in good health.

The genes are TRBV5-5 and TRBJ2-5; a possible D gene is TRBD1 (7 bases). This CDR3 region has 14 residues. V was pared by 2 bases and J by 1 base, with 9 bases between. Germline V lookup: CDR1 SGHKS, CDR2 YYEKEE (reference sequence). The CDR3 is CASSFQGGQETQYF. The CDR3 nucleotides read TGTGCCAGCAGCTTTCAGGGGGGCCAAGAGACCCAGTACTTC.

This clone has only one observation. The chain uses TRBV4-1 and TRBJ1-4; no firm D call. V shed 7 bases and J shed 8 bases, with 5 bases lying between them. This CDR3 has 10 residues. Germline CDR1 reads MGHRA; CDR2 reads YSYEKL. The CDR3 nucleotides are TGCGCCAGCAAGCAGGAAAAACTGTTTTTT. It is translated as CASKQEKLFF.

The chain couples TRBV6-5 to TRBJ1-3; D remains unclear. The ends were cut back, 9 bases at V and 0 bases at J, with 12 bases in the middle. The germline V gene encodes CDR1 MNHEY and CDR2 SVGAGI. CDR3 size: 14 residues. This CDR3 reads CASWTATSGNTIYF. CDR3 in DNA: TGTGCCAGTTGGACGGCTACCTCTGGAAACACCATATATTTT.

This clone was counted a few times. The rearrangement joins TRBV6-6 to TRBJ1-2; D possibly corresponds to TRBD1 (6 bases). Trimming pared 6 bases from V and 6 bases from J, leaving 11 bases between. The CDR3 has 12 residues. Germline CDR1 reads MNHNY; CDR2 reads SVGAGI (reference sequence). The CDR3: CASRSQGDGYTF. The CDR3 DNA follows: TGTGCCAGCAGGTCACAGGGAGATGGCTACACCTTC.

The table lists this clone with a count of one. This sequence joins TRBV15 and TRBJ1-1; D call uncertain. The CDR3 totals 14 residues. Trimming took 1 base from V and 1 from J, leaving 7 bases between them. CDR1 is LNHNV and CDR2 is YYDKDF in the germline V gene (reference sequence). This CDR3 is CATSRGLGNTEAFF. In DNA form, the CDR3 reads TGTGCCACCAGCAGAGGGCTTGGGAACACTGAAGCTTTCTTT.

J is TRBJ2-5 and V is TRBV3-1 (or the pseudogene TRBV3-2); weak D call: TRBD1 (5 bases). The germline V gene encodes CDR1 LGHDT and CDR2 YNNKEL (reference sequence). The CDR3 covers 14 residues. The V end was cut by 3 bases, the J end by 0 bases, with 8 bases between. CDR3 bases: TGTGCCAGCAGCCAGTGGACACACCAAGAGACCCAGTACTTC. It encodes CASSQWTHQETQYF.

The rearrangement uses TRBV4-1 and TRBJ2-1; 13 bases are shared with TRBD2. Germline-derived CDR1 and CDR2 are MGHRA and YSYEKL. This CDR3 spans 17 amino acids. The ends lost 3 bases at V and 6 bases at J; junction bases unmatched: 8. The CDR3 sequence is CASSHPGLAGDINEQFF. The CDR3 region has the DNA TGCGCCAGCAGCCATCCTGGACTAGCGGGAGACATCAATGAGCAGTTCTTC.

This clone was counted between two and nine times. The V gene is TRBV30, the J gene TRBJ1-6; D possibly corresponds to TRBD1 (6 bases). The CDR3 is 13 residues long. V was trimmed by 8 bases and J by 8 bases, leaving 16 bases between them. The germline V gene encodes CDR1 GTSNPN and CDR2 SVGIG (reference sequence). This chain's CDR3 is CAGRGAVYSPLHF. In nucleotides, the CDR3 is TGTGCCGGACGGGGGGCAGTCTATTCACCCCTCCACTTT.

This chain uses TRBV3-1 (or the pseudogene TRBV3-2) with TRBJ1-1; D is undetermined. CDR3 size: 14 residues. The ends were cut back, 5 bases at V and 4 bases at J, with 14 bases in the middle. From germline, CDR1 is LGHDT and CDR2 YNNKEL (reference sequence). The CDR3 DNA is TGTGCCAGCAGCTATGGCCGGGGTTTCACTGAAGCTTTCTTT. Translating gives CASSYGRGFTEAFF.

This chain uses TRBV6-1 with TRBJ1-2; D remains unclear. The V gene's germline CDR1 is MNHNS and CDR2 SASEGT. The V and J ends lost 1 base and 5 bases respectively, with 11 bases between them. The CDR3 contains 14 residues. CDR3 coding DNA: TGTGCCAGCAGTGAAGATTCACCGTGGTATGGCTACACCTTC. Translated, it gives CASSEDSPWYGYTF.

The rearrangement links TRBV5-1 to TRBJ2-1; D is perhaps TRBD2 (6 bases). V shed 2 bases and J shed 6 bases, with 15 bases lying between them. Germline CDR1 SGHRS, CDR2 YFSETQ. This CDR3 has 15 residues. CDR3 bases: TGCGCCAGCAGCTTCGGGAGTGGGCCTATCAATGAGCAGTTCTTC. Translation gives CASSFGSGPINEQFF.

In DNA, the CDR3 is TGTGCCAGCAGGGGGGGGACATTCCTTCGGCCCCAGCATTTT. This translates into CASRGGTFLRPQHF. The J gene is TRBJ1-5, the V gene TRBV5-8, with D tentatively TRBD1 (6 bases). Trimming removed 5 bases at V and 9 bases at J, with 18 bases between. This CDR3 is built from 14 residues. CDR1 is SGHTS, CDR2 YDEGEE, per germline.

The chain recombines TRBV12-3 or TRBV12-4 with TRBJ1-2, with a possible D match to TRBD1 (5 bases). The CDR3 loop spans 12 amino acids. The V end was cut by 5 bases, the J end by 9 bases, with 13 bases between. The CDR3 is CASSPGSGSYTF. The CDR3 nucleotides read TGTGCCAGCAGTCCAGGGTCGGGGAGCTACACCTTC.

The V and J genes are TRBV9 and TRBJ2-3, with 7 bases aligning to TRBD2. Looked up from germline, CDR1 is SGDLS and CDR2 is YYNGEE. The CDR3 is 16 amino acids. With V trimmed by 2 bases and J by 4 bases, 10 bases remained unmatched. Written as DNA, the CDR3 is TGTGCCAGCAGCGTGAGACTAGCCGGATCCGCAGATACGCAGTATTTT. Its protein is CASSVRLAGSADTQYF.

The rearrangement joins TRBV7-2 to TRBJ1-3; D ambiguous. Trimming stripped 4 bases from V and 0 bases from J, with 19 bases between. Germline assignment: CDR1 SGHTA and CDR2 FQGNSA. CDR3 size: 18 residues. The CDR3 loop is CASSSTVIGSSSGNTIYF. DNA of the CDR3: TGTGCCAGCAGCTCTACCGTAATAGGGTCCTCCTCTGGAAACACCATATATTTT.

The chain links TRBV11-3 to TRBJ2-1; D may match TRBD1 or TRBD2 (6 bases each). Germline CDR1 reads SGHNT; CDR2 reads YENEEA. Trimming removed 3 bases from V and 3 bases from J, with 15 bases in between. This CDR3 has 16 residues. The CDR3 region is CASSLKGGAYYNEQFF. In DNA, the CDR3 is TGTGCCAGCAGCTTGAAGGGGGGCGCGTACTACAATGAGCAGTTCTTC.

As for this clone: Different DNA sequences within this sample yield the same CDR3. The chain has TRBV2 and TRBJ1-3; 7 positions agree with TRBD1. This CDR3 is built from 14 residues. The germline V gene encodes CDR1 SNHLY and CDR2 FYNNEI. Trimming took 4 bases from V and 1 from J; bases not matched to a gene: 1. This CDR3 is CASSGQGSGNTIYF. The CDR3, as DNA: TGTGCCAGCAGTGGACAGGGTTCTGGAAACACCATATATTTT.